These 32 T cell receptor beta chains were sequenced from one sample in a study of blood T cell repertoires in COVID-19. Generated by immunoSEQ multiplex PCR, the TCRdb table keeps only in-frame clones and is missing some. The table has around 220,000 clones, around 84% seen once; the top ten hold about 4.5%. Material: peripheral blood. Receptors originate from a middle-aged man with acute or convalescent COVID-19.

This clone has just one count. The J gene is TRBJ1-2, the V gene TRBV18; the match to TRBD1 covers 7 bases. The CDR3 is 14 amino acids. V was clipped by 3 bases and J by 8 bases; unmatched bases: 9. Looked up from germline, CDR1 is KGHSH and CDR2 is LQKENI. CDR3 amino acids: CASSPADRPEGYTF. The CDR3 DNA reads TGTGCCAGCTCACCGGCGGACAGGCCGGAAGGCTACACCTTC.

The CDR3 DNA reads TGTGCCAGCACCTGGACAGGCGCCTACGAGCAGTACTTC. Protein: CASTWTGAYEQYF. The gene calls are TRBV11-2 and TRBJ2-7; the match to TRBD1 covers 7 bases. V was clipped by 7 bases and J by 2 bases; unmatched bases: 5. From germline, CDR1 is SGHAT and CDR2 FQNNGV. The CDR3 contains 13 residues. Supplemented by reference TRBV11-2 and TRBJ2-7, the full variable domain reads EAGVAQSPRYKIIEKRQSVAFWCNPISGHATLYWYQQILGQGPKLLIQFQNNGVVDDSQLPKDRFSAERLKGVDSTLKIQPAKLEDSAVYLCASTWTGAYEQYFGPGTRLTVT.

The chain recombines TRBV11-2 with TRBJ1-4, with 8 nucleotides matching TRBD1. V lost 3 bases and J lost 8; bases outside the gene matches: 8. Germline loops: CDR1 SGHAT, CDR2 FQNNGV. The CDR3 extends over 15 amino acids. In nucleotides, the CDR3 is TGTGCCAGCAGCTTTGACAGGGGATATAGGGAAAAACTGTTTTTT. It encodes CASSFDRGYREKLFF. The full variable domain, in which reference TRBV11-2 and TRBJ1-4 provide the parts outside the CDR3, is EAGVAQSPRYKIIEKRQSVAFWCNPISGHATLYWYQQILGQGPKLLIQFQNNGVVDDSQLPKDRFSAERLKGVDSTLKIQPAKLEDSAVYLCASSFDRGYREKLFFGSGTQLSVL.

This clone was counted once. This chain connects TRBV6-5 to TRBJ1-5; weak D call: TRBD1 (6 bases). Between the trimmed V and J ends, which lost 7 bases and 3 bases, there was a span of 16 bases. This CDR3 has 15 amino acids. Germline assignment: CDR1 MNHEY and CDR2 SVGAGI. The CDR3, as DNA: TGTGCCAGCAACCCTGACAGGCTGCTCAATCAGCCCCAGCATTTT. Translated: CASNPDRLLNQPQHF.

This CDR3 reads CASSQGRLAGVSETQYF. CDR3 nucleotides: TGTGCCAGCAGCCAAGGGAGACTAGCGGGGGTGTCAGAGACCCAGTACTTC. This chain uses TRBV3-1 (or the pseudogene TRBV3-2) with TRBJ2-5; TRBD2 agrees at 12 bases. There are 17 residues in the CDR3. V gave up 1 base and J gave up 4 bases; unmatched junction bases: 7. Germline lookup yields CDR1 LGHDT and CDR2 YNNKEL (reference sequence).

This chain uses TRBV15 with TRBJ2-1; 7 bases are a match to TRBD2. The trim removed 0 bases at V and 2 bases at J, leaving 1 base unmatched. CDR1 LNHNV and CDR2 YYDKDF come from the germline V gene (reference sequence). CDR3 size: 15 residues. The DNA of the CDR3 is TGTGCCACCAGCAGAGATCGGGGGGCCTACAATGAGCAGTTCTTC. Its translation: CATSRDRGAYNEQFF.

The chain couples TRBV7-9 to TRBJ2-7; 7 bases are shared with TRBD1. With 4 bases clipped from V and 3 bases from J, the junction kept 3 bases outside the gene matches. From germline, CDR1 is SEHNR and CDR2 FQNEAQ (reference sequence). The CDR3 runs 13 residues. In nucleotides, the CDR3 is TGTGCCAGCAGCTCGAGGACAGGCTACGAGCAGTACTTC. This codes for CASSSRTGYEQYF. Using reference TRBV7-9 and TRBJ2-7 for the parts outside the CDR3, the full variable domain is DTGVSQNPRHKITKRGQNVTFRCDPISEHNRLYWYRQTLGQGPEFLTYFQNEAQLEKSRLLSDRFSAERPKGSFSTLEIQRTEQGDSAMYLCASSSRTGYEQYFGPGTRLTVT.

The chain joins TRBV4-1 to TRBJ1-5; D is possibly TRBD1 (6 bases). The ends were cut back, 4 bases at V and 0 bases at J, with 10 bases in the middle. This CDR3 contains 15 residues. Per germline, CDR1 MGHRA and CDR2 YSYEKL. The chain's CDR3 is CASSLQGLSNQPQHF. The DNA for the CDR3 is TGCGCCAGCAGCCTACAGGGTCTTAGCAATCAGCCCCAGCATTTT.

This sequence joins TRBV25-1 and TRBJ2-7; D not certain. This CDR3 comprises 16 residues. Germline assignment: CDR1 MGHDK and CDR2 SYGVNS. The germline V and J ends were trimmed by 3 bases and 2 bases, with 17 bases remaining between them. CDR3 loop: CASSEGSRKDPYEQYF. The CDR3 DNA follows: TGTGCCAGCAGTGAGGGTTCGAGGAAGGATCCCTACGAGCAGTACTTC.

V is TRBV30 and J is TRBJ2-7, with 8 bases that match TRBD1. J was trimmed by 5 bases and V by 8 bases; bases with no gene match: 8. The CDR3 length is 12 residues. Germline lookup yields CDR1 GTSNPN and CDR2 SVGIG (reference sequence). The CDR3 sequence: CARGQGAHEQYF. CDR3 DNA sequence: TGTGCCCGAGGGCAGGGGGCCCACGAGCAGTACTTC. Filled out from reference TRBV30 and TRBJ2-7, the complete variable domain reads SQTIHQWPATLVQPVGSPLSLECTVEGTSNPNLYWYRQAAGRGLQLLFYSVGIGQISSEVPQNLSASRPQDRQFILSSKKLLLSDSGFYLCARGQGAHEQYFGPGTRLTVT.

This rearrangement joins TRBV6-5 to TRBJ1-1; 11 bases align to TRBD1. The V gene's germline CDR1 is MNHEY and CDR2 SVGAGI. CDR3 length: 14 amino acids. The V segment lost 2 bases and the J segment 8 bases; nucleotides outside the gene matches: 4. CDR3 in DNA: TGTGCCAGCAGTTACGGGACAGGGGGATTCGAAGCTTTCTTT. Amino acid sequence: CASSYGTGGFEAFF.

The V gene is TRBV4-1, the J gene TRBJ1-1; 9 bases agree with TRBD1. This CDR3 has 18 amino acids. Losses at the gene ends were 4 bases for V and 4 bases for J; bases not matched to a gene: 16. In germline, CDR1 is MGHRA, CDR2 YSYEKL. CDR3 sequence reads: CASSPRWPPDRGGTEAFF. CDR3 coding DNA: TGCGCCAGCAGCCCAAGATGGCCCCCGGACAGGGGAGGCACTGAAGCTTTCTTT.

The V call is TRBV2, the J call TRBJ2-5; 10 nucleotides match TRBD2. CDR1 is SNHLY and CDR2 is FYNNEI in the germline V gene. The V gene end was trimmed by 0 bases and the J gene end by 3 bases; junction bases not matched to a gene: 7. The CDR3 extends over 17 amino acids. The CDR3 DNA sequence: TGTGCCAGCAGTGAAGCACACTGGACTAGCGGTAAAGAGACCCAGTACTTC. Its translation: CASSEAHWTSGKETQYF.

This clone was detected only once. CDR3 nucleotides: TGCGCCAGCAGTGGGGACAGGCTCTATGGCTACACCTTC. Translating it yields CASSGDRLYGYTF. The rearrangement links TRBV10-2 to TRBJ1-2; 8 bases agree with TRBD1. This CDR3 has 13 residues. Germline CDR1 is WSHSY and CDR2 is SAAADI. J was trimmed by 4 bases and V by 4 bases; bases with no gene match: 2.

The gene calls are TRBV18 and TRBJ1-2; 10 nucleotides match TRBD1. V lost 3 bases and J lost 6; bases outside the gene matches: 7. Germline CDR1 reads KGHSH; CDR2 reads LQKENI. The CDR3 consists of 15 residues. This CDR3 reads CASSPNNGQGDGYTF. The CDR3 nucleotides read TGTGCCAGCTCACCGAATAACGGACAGGGGGATGGCTACACCTTC. Variable domain in full (rest from reference TRBV18 and TRBJ1-2): NAGVMQNPRHLVRRRGQEARLRCSPMKGHSHVYWYRQLPEEGLKFMVYLQKENIIDESGMPKERFSAEFPKEGPSILRIQQVVRGDSAAYFCASSPNNGQGDGYTFGSGTRLTVV.

The rearrangement uses TRBV10-1 and TRBJ1-3; D is possibly TRBD1 (6 bases). Germline assignment: CDR1 WNHNN and CDR2 SYGVQD (reference sequence). This CDR3 has 14 amino acids. V was clipped by 3 bases and J by 2 bases, with 8 bases between them. CDR3 region: CASSDRGAGNTIYF. For the CDR3, the DNA is TGCGCCAGCAGTGACAGGGGCGCTGGAAACACCATATATTTT.

The rearrangement links TRBV2 to TRBJ2-7, with a possible D match to TRBD2 (5 bases). CDR1 and CDR2 from the germline V gene are SNHLY and FYNNEI. CDR3 length equals 14 residues. V dropped 6 bases and J dropped 0 bases, with 12 bases sitting between them. The CDR3, as DNA: TGTGCCAGCAGCTTGGACTCAACCTCCTACGAGCAGTACTTC. Translation: CASSLDSTSYEQYF.

V and J are TRBV19 and TRBJ2-1, with D hard to call. In germline, CDR1 is LNHDA, CDR2 SQIVND (reference sequence). The CDR3 sequence is 14 residues long. V dropped 8 bases and J dropped 1 base, with 12 bases sitting between them. The CDR3 spells CASSHWRSYNEQFF. The CDR3 nucleotides are TGTGCCAGTTCTCACTGGAGATCCTACAATGAGCAGTTCTTC.

The CDR3 DNA is TGCGCCAGCAGCTTAGACAGGGGGCGGAACACCATATATTTT. Translating gives CASSLDRGRNTIYF. The rearrangement joins TRBV5-1 to TRBJ1-3; 10 positions match TRBD1. Unmatched junction bases numbered 3, after V lost 2 bases and J lost 7 bases. Germline V gene lookup returns CDR1 SGHRS and CDR2 YFSETQ. This CDR3 contains 14 residues.

This CDR3 is CASSPAEQAGRELFF. CDR3 nucleotides: TGCGCCAGCAGCCCGGCAGAACAGGCCGGTCGGGAGCTGTTTTTT. V usage is TRBV5-1 and J usage is TRBJ2-2; possibly TRBD1 for D (5 bases). V lost 4 bases to trimming and J lost 9 bases, with 19 bases between them. Looked up from germline, CDR1 is SGHRS and CDR2 is YFSETQ. The CDR3 sequence is 15 residues long.

The chain couples TRBV3-1 (or the pseudogene TRBV3-2) to TRBJ2-1; perhaps TRBD1 as D (5 bases). CDR1 is LGHDT and CDR2 is YNNKEL in the germline V gene (reference sequence). The V end lost 3 bases, the J end lost 6 bases, and 15 bases lay between the germline ends. This CDR3 contains 15 residues. The CDR3 DNA follows: TGTGCCAGCAGCCATCCGGACACACGTGGCAATGAGCAGTTCTTC. It specifies CASSHPDTRGNEQFF.

The rearrangement links TRBV13 to TRBJ1-6, with 9 bases identical to TRBD1. The germline gives CDR1 PRHDT, CDR2 FYEKMQ (reference sequence). This CDR3 is 15 amino acids long. J lost 7 bases, V lost 3 bases, and 4 bases had no gene match. CDR3 in amino acids: CASSLRTGANSPLHF. Written as DNA, the CDR3 is TGTGCCAGCAGCTTGAGGACAGGGGCGAATTCACCCCTCCACTTT.

This chain uses TRBV19 with TRBJ1-2; no firm D call. Germline-derived CDR1 and CDR2 are LNHDA and SQIVND (reference sequence). The V end was cut by 2 bases, the J end by 0 bases, with 13 bases between. CDR3 size: 16 residues. CDR3 nucleotides: TGTGCCAGTAGTATACAGACGGGAGGACCTAACTATGGCTACACCTTC. Protein sequence: CASSIQTGGPNYGYTF.

This chain links TRBV6-4 with TRBJ2-1, with D maybe TRBD2 (6 bases). This CDR3 has 13 residues. Trimming removed 3 bases at V and 12 bases at J, with 15 bases between. The germline V gene has CDR1 MRHNA and CDR2 SNTAGT. The CDR3, as DNA: TGTGCCAGCAGTGATATCGGAGGGAAGGGGCAGTTCTTC. This sequence encodes CASSDIGGKGQFF.

The chain couples TRBV2 to TRBJ2-7; possible D gene TRBD2, 6 bases. The germline gives CDR1 SNHLY, CDR2 FYNNEI. The CDR3 has 12 amino acids. Trimming shortened V by 8 bases and J by 1 base, and 9 bases separated the two germline ends. The CDR3 DNA reads as TGTGCCAGCCAGCGGGTATCCTACGAGCAGTACTTC. Residues: CASQRVSYEQYF. Filled out from reference TRBV2 and TRBJ2-7, the complete variable domain reads EPEVTQTPSHQVTQMGQEVILRCVPISNHLYFYWYRQILGQKVEFLVSFYNNEISEKSEIFDDQFSVERPDGSNFTLKIRSTKLEDSAMYFCASQRVSYEQYFGPGTRLTVT.

This clone has only a few counts. V gene TRBV5-1 combines with J gene TRBJ1-1; the D is unclear. Trimming stripped 4 bases from V and 4 bases from J, with 11 bases between. The CDR3 runs 13 residues. CDR1 is SGHRS and CDR2 is YFSETQ in the germline V gene. CDR3 residues: CASSPDSVTEAFF. Written as DNA, the CDR3 is TGCGCCAGCAGCCCCGACTCGGTCACTGAAGCTTTCTTT.

V and J are TRBV7-8 and TRBJ1-6; D unresolved. The CDR3 covers 13 residues. Germline assignment: CDR1 SGHVS and CDR2 FQNEAQ. V lost 2 bases and J lost 11, with 10 bases in between. In DNA form, the CDR3 reads TGTGCCAGCAGCTTAACCGATACAACACCCCTCCACTTT. It specifies CASSLTDTTPLHF. Complete variable domain (other parts from reference TRBV7-8 and TRBJ1-6): GAGVSQSPRYKVAKRGQDVALRCDPISGHVSLFWYQQALGQGPEFLTYFQNEAQLDKSGLPSDRFFAERPEGSVSTLKIQRTQQEDSAVYLCASSLTDTTPLHFGNGTRLTVT.

V gene TRBV5-1 combines with J gene TRBJ1-6, with a possible D match to TRBD1 (6 bases). The CDR3 is made up of 17 amino acids. Germline CDR1 reads SGHRS; CDR2 reads YFSETQ. Trimming pared 4 bases from V and 0 bases from J, leaving 14 bases between. The CDR3 sequence: CASSPWTVSSYNSPLHF. The DNA of the CDR3 is TGCGCCAGCAGCCCGTGGACAGTCAGCTCCTATAATTCACCCCTCCACTTT.

V and J are TRBV5-6 and TRBJ1-3; no firm D call. This CDR3 has 15 residues. Trimming took off 4 bases at V and 0 bases at J, with 11 bases between the two ends. Germline loops: CDR1 SGHDT, CDR2 YYEEEE. CDR3 nucleotides: TGTGCCAGCAGCCCGTCCGAGGGCTCTGGAAACACCATATATTTT. Protein sequence: CASSPSEGSGNTIYF.

The rearrangement joins TRBV19 to TRBJ2-7; 9 bases align to TRBD1. Germline V gene lookup returns CDR1 LNHDA and CDR2 SQIVND (reference sequence). The CDR3 consists of 13 residues. The trim removed 6 bases at V and 4 bases at J, leaving 4 bases unmatched. This CDR3 is CASRSGTGYEQYF. The CDR3 bases are TGTGCCAGTAGGTCCGGGACAGGGTACGAGCAGTACTTC.

This clone was found once. The CDR3 DNA follows: TGCGCCAGCAGCTTGGCCGCAGATAGCAATCAGCCCCAGCATTTT. It specifies CASSLAADSNQPQHF. The chain combines TRBV5-1 with TRBJ1-5, with D unclear. In germline, CDR1 is SGHRS, CDR2 YFSETQ. The CDR3 is 15 residues long. V was shortened by 0 bases and J by 0 bases, with 7 bases between the two germline ends. The variable domain in full, with the rest retrieved from reference TRBV5-1 and TRBJ1-5, is KAGVTQTPRYLIKTRGQQVTLSCSPISGHRSVSWYQQTPGQGLQFLFEYFSETQRNKGNFPGRFSGRQFSNSRSEMNVSTLELGDSALYLCASSLAADSNQPQHFGDGTRLSIL.

The chain recombines TRBV7-2 with TRBJ1-2, with unresolved D. Between the trimmed V and J ends, which lost 1 base and 8 bases, there was a span of 11 bases. The CDR3 is made up of 13 amino acids. The germline CDR1 and CDR2 sequences are SGHTA and FQGNSA. The CDR3, as DNA: TGTGCCAGCAGCTTAGACCAGGTCCCGGGCTACACCTTC. Amino acids: CASSLDQVPGYTF.